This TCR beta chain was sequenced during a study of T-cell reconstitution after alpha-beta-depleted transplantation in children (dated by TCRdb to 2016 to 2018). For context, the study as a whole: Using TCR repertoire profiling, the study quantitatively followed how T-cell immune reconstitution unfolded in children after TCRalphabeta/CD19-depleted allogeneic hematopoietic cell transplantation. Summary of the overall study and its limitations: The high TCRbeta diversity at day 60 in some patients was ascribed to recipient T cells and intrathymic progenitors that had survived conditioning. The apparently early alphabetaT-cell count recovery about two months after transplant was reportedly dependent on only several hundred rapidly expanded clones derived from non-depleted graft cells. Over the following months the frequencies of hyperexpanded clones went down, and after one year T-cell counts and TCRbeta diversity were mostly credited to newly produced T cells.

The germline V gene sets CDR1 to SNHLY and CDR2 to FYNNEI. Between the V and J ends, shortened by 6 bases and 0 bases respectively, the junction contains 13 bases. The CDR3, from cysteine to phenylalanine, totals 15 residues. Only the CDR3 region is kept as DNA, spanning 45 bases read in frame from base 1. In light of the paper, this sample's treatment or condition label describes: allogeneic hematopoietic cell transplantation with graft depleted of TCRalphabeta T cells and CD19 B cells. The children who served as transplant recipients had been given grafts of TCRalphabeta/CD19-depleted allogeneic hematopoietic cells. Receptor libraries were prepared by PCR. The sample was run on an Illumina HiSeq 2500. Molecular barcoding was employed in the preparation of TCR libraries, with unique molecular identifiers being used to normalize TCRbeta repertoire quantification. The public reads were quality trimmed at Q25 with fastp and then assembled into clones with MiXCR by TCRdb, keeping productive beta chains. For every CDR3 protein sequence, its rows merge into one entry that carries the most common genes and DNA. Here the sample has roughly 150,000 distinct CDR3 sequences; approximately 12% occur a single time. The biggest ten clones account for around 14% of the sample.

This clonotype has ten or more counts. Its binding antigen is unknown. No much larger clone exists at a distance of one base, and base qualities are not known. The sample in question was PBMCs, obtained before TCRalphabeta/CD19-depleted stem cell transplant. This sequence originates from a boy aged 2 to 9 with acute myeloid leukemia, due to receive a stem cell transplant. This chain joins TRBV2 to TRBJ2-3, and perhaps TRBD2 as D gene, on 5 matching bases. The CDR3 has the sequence CASSFWRASTDTQYF. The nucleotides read TGTGCCAGCAGCTTCTGGCGGGCGAGCACAGATACGCAGTATTTT.